The present T cell receptor beta chain was sequenced within a study of OX40 agonist ivuxolimab in advanced cancers. Turning to the study itself: Three patients showed partial responses: one hepatocellular carcinoma and two cutaneous melanoma cases. Study outcomes and limitations: The study found that CD8+ T cells averaged more expanded clones than CD4+. Among the least clonally expanded were partial responders at 0.1-3.0 mg/kg.

It was autoimmune disease history or systemic immunosuppression that excluded patients. The CDR3 spans 15 residues. V lost 3 bases, J lost 10 bases, and 16 bases lay in between. Germline loops: CDR1 KGHSH, CDR2 LQKENI. Regarding this clone: The target antigen is unknown.

TCRdb's table, derived via immunoSEQ multiplex PCR, lists solely in-frame clones and lacks some. The sample has 42,000 or so clones, roughly 89% seen once; the top ten hold roughly 36%. This chain uses TRBV18 with TRBJ1-6; D possibly corresponds to TRBD1 (6 bases). The origin of this receptor is an adult with an advanced solid tumor such as melanoma, head and neck, liver or kidney cancer. The input for sequencing was CD4+ or CD8+ T cells sorted from blood, taken in a trial of the OX40 agonist ivuxolimab. The CDR3 DNA reads as TGTGCCAGCTCACCGTTGGAGGGGGGCCGGTCACCCCTCCACTTT. It codes for CASSPLEGGRSPLHF.